This TCR beta chain was recovered during a study of CXCR3-negative and CXCR3-positive naive CD8 T cells. This CDR3 region has 12 residues. Germline CDR1 and CDR2: SGDLS and YYNGEE. Study findings and constraints: In both naive subsets diversity was comparably high, whereas memory CD8+ cells showed much lower diversity.

In regard to this clonotype: Its cognate antigen is unknown.

UMI labels and 5' RACE were used to prepare the TRB cDNA libraries. TCRdb reprocessed the 5' RACE reads and stores each CDR3 protein as one record, lacking DNA. Its listing shows over 100,000 distinct CDR3 sequences. Sequencing input: naive CXCR3- CD8+ T cells from blood. Subset here: CD45RO-CCR7+CD27+CD95- naive CD8+ T cells lacking CXCR3 (TNR3-). The TCR sequence derives from a human donor in good health. Some clones in this sample may be carry-over from other donors' samples. The V and J genes are TRBV9 and TRBJ1-2; no DNA is available, so the TRBD1 call from TCRdb remains unchecked. CDR3 sequence reads: CASSTAGGGYTF.